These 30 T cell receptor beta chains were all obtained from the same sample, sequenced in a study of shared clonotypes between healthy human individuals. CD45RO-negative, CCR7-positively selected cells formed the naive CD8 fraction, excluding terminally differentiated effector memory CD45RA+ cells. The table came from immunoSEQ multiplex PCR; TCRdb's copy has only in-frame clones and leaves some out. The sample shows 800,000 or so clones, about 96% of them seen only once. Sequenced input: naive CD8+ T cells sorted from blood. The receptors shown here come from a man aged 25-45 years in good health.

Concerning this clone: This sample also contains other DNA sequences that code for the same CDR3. This chain's CDR3 is CSVSGESTDTQYF. CDR3 DNA sequence: TGCAGCGTTTCAGGCGAAAGCACAGATACGCAGTATTTT. The chain is built from TRBV29-1 and TRBJ2-3; D is ambiguous. The length of the CDR3 is 13 residues. V lost 5 bases and J 0 bases, leaving 9 bases between the germline ends. Germline-derived CDR1 and CDR2 are SQVTM and ANQGSEA.

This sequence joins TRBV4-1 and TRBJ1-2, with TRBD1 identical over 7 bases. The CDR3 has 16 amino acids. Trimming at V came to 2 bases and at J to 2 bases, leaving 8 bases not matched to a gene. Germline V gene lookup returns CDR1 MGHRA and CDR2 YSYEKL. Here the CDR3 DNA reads TGCGCCAGCAGCCAAACCCCCGGGACAGTAAACTATGGCTACACCTTC. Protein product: CASSQTPGTVNYGYTF.

Here the CDR3 DNA reads TGCGCCAGCAGTGAATCAGGGGTGGGGGGAGAGACCCAGTACTTC. Translating gives CASSESGVGGETQYF. The rearrangement links TRBV10-2 to TRBJ2-5; TRBD1 or TRBD2 may be the D gene (6 bases each). V lost 3 bases and J 4 bases, leaving 15 bases between the germline ends. Germline CDR1 is WSHSY and CDR2 is SAAADI. This CDR3 comprises 15 residues.

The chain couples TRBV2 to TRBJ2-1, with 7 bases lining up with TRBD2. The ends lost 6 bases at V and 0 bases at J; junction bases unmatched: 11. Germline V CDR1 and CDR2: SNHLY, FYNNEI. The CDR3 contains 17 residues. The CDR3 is CASSGMAGESSYNEQFF. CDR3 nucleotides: TGTGCCAGCAGCGGAATGGCGGGGGAAAGCTCCTACAATGAGCAGTTCTTC.

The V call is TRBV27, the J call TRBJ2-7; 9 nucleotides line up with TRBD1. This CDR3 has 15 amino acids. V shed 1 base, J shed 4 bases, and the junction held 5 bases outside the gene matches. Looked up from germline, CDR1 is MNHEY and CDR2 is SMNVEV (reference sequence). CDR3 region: CASSLYWDREYEQYF. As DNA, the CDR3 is TGTGCCAGCAGTTTATATTGGGACAGGGAATACGAGCAGTACTTC.

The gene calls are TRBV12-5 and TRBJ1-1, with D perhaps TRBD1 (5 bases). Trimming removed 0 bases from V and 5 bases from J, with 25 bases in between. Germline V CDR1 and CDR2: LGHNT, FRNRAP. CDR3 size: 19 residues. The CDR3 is CASGLVREDNRWLGTEAFF. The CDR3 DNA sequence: TGTGCTAGTGGTTTGGTACGGGAGGACAACCGCTGGTTGGGAACTGAAGCTTTCTTT.

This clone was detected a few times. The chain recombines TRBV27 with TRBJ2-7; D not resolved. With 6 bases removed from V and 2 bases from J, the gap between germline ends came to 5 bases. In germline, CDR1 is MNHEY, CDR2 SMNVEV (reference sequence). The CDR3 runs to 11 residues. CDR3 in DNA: TGTGCCAGCAGACAAGCCTACGAGCAGTACTTC. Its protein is CASRQAYEQYF.

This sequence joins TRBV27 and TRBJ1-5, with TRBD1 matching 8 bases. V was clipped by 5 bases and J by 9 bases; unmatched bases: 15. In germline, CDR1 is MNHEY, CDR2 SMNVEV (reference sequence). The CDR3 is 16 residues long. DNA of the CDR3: TGTGCCAGCAGTCCCGCTGGACAGGGAAGAGTTCGGCCCCAGCATTTT. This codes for CASSPAGQGRVRPQHF.

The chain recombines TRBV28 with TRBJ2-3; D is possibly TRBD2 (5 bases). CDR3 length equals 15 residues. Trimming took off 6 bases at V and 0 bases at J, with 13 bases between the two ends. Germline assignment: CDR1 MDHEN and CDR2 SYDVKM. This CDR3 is CASSPSGESTDTQYF. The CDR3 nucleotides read TGTGCCAGCAGCCCATCCGGGGAGAGCACAGATACGCAGTATTTT.

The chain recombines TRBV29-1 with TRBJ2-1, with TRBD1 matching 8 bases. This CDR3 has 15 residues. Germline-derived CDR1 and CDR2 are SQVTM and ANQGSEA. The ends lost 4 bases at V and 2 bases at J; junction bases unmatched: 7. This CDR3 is CSVGTEDRAYNEQFF. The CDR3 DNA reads TGCAGCGTTGGGACCGAGGACAGGGCCTACAATGAGCAGTTCTTC.

The CDR3 DNA is TGTGCCAGCAGCTTAAGGACAGGGAACAATCAGCCCCAGCATTTT. Protein: CASSLRTGNNQPQHF. The chain couples TRBV9 to TRBJ1-5; the match to TRBD1 covers 8 bases. The germline V gene encodes CDR1 SGDLS and CDR2 YYNGEE. The CDR3 consists of 15 residues. After removal of 4 bases from V and 3 bases from J, the junction contained 6 bases not matched to a gene.

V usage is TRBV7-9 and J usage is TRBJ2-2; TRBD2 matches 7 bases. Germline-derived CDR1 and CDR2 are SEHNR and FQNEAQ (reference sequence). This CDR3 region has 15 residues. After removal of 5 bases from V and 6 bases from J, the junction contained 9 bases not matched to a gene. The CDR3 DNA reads TGTGCCAGCAGCCAACGGGCGGGAGACCCCGGGGAGCTGTTTTTT. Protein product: CASSQRAGDPGELFF.

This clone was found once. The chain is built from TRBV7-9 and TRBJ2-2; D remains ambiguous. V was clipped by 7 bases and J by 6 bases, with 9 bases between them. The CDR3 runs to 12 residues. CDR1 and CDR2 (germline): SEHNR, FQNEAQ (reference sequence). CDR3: CASTLPPGELFF. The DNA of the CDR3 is TGTGCCAGCACCCTCCCCCCCGGGGAGCTGTTTTTT.

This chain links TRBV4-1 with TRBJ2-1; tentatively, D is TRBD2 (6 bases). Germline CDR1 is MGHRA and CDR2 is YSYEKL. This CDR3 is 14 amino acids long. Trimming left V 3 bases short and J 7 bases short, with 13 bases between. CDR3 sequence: CASSHLTSRNEQFF. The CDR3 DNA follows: TGCGCCAGCAGCCATCTGACTAGTCGGAATGAGCAGTTCTTC.

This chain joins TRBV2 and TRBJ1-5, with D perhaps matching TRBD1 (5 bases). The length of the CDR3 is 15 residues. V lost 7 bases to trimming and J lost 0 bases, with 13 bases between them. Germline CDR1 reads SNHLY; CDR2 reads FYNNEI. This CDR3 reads CASIQGPYSNQPQHF. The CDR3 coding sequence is TGTGCCAGCATTCAGGGACCGTATAGCAATCAGCCCCAGCATTTT.

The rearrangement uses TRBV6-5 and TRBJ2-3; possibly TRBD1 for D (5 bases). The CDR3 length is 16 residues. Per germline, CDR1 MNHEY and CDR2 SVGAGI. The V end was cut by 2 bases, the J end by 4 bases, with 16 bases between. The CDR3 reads CASSYGAESPADTQYF. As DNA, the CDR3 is TGTGCCAGCAGTTACGGGGCTGAATCACCCGCAGATACGCAGTATTTT.

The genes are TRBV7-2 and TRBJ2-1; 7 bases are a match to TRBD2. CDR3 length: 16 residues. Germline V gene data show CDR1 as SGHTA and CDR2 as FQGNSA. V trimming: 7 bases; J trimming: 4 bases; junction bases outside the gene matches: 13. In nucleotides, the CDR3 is TGTGCCAGCATTAGATGGGGAGCGGGACCATACAATGAGCAGTTCTTC. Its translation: CASIRWGAGPYNEQFF.

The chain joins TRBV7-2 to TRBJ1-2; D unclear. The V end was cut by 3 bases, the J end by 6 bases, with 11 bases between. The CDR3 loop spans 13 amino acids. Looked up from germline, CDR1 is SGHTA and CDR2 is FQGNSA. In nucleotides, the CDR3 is TGTGCCAGCAGCTTTTCAGATTCTAATGGCTACACCTTC. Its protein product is CASSFSDSNGYTF.

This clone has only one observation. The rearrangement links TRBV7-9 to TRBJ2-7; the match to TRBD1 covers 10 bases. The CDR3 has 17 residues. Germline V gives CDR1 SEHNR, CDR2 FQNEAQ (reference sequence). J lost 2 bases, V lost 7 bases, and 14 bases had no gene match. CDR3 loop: CASTNTRQGASTYEQYF. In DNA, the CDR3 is TGTGCCAGCACCAATACTCGACAGGGGGCATCAACCTACGAGCAGTACTTC.

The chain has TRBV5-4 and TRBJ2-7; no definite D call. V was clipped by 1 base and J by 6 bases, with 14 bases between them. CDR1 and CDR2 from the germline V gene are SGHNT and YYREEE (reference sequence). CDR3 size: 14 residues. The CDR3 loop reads CASSLHGNKLEQYF. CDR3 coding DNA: TGTGCCAGCAGCTTGCACGGAAACAAACTCGAGCAGTACTTC.

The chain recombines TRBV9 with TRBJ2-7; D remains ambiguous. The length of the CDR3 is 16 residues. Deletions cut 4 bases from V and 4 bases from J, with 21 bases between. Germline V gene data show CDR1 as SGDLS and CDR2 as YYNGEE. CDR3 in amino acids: CASSPHERQSPYEQYF. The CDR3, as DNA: TGTGCCAGCAGCCCGCACGAGAGGCAGTCGCCTTACGAGCAGTACTTC.

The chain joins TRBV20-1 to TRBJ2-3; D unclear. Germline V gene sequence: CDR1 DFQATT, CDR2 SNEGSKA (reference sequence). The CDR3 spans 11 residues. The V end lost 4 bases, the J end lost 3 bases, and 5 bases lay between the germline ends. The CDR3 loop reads CSATGTDTQYF. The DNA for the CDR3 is TGCAGTGCTACCGGGACAGATACGCAGTATTTT.

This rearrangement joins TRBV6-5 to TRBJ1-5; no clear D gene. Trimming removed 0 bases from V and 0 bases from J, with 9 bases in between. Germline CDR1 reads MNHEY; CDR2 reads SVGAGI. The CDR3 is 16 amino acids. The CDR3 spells CASSYSGQASNQPQHF. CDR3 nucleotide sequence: TGTGCCAGCAGTTACTCAGGGCAGGCTAGCAATCAGCCCCAGCATTTT.

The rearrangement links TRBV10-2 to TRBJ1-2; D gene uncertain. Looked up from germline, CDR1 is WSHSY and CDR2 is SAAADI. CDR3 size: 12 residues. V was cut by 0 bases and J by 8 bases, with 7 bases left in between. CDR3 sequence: CASSESKGGYTF. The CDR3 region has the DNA TGCGCCAGCAGTGAGTCGAAGGGAGGCTACACCTTC.

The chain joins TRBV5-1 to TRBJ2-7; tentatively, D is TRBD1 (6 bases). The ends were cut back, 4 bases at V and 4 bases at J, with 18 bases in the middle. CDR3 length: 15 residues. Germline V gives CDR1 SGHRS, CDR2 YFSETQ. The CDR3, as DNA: TGCGCCAGCAGCCTCCCCGGTCAGGGGAAATACGAGCAGTACTTC. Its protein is CASSLPGQGKYEQYF.

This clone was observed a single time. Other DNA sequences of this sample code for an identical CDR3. The CDR3 region has the DNA TGCGCCAGCAGCCATCCTCCGGGACTAGTCTACGAGCAGTACTTC. It codes for CASSHPPGLVYEQYF. The V and J genes are TRBV4-1 and TRBJ2-7; 8 bases agree with TRBD2. The CDR3 is made up of 15 amino acids. Germline V gene lookup returns CDR1 MGHRA and CDR2 YSYEKL. The V and J ends lost 3 bases and 3 bases, in that order; junction bases with no gene match: 7.

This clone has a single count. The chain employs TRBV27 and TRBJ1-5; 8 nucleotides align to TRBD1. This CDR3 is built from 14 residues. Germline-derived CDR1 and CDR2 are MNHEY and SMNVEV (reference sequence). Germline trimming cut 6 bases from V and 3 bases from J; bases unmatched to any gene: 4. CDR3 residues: CASSEGQDNQPQHF. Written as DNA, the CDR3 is TGTGCCAGCAGCGAGGGACAGGACAATCAGCCCCAGCATTTT.

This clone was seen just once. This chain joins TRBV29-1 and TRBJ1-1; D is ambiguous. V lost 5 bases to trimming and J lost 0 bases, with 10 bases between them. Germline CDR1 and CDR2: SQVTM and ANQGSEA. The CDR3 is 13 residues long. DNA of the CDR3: TGCAGCGTTACCCGACCGATGAACACTGAAGCTTTCTTT. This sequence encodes CSVTRPMNTEAFF.

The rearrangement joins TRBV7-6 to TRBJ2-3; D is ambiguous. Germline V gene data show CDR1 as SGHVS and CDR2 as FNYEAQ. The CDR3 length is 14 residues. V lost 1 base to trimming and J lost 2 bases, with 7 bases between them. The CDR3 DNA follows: TGTGCCAGCAGCTTAGGCAGTGTCACAGATACGCAGTATTTT. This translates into CASSLGSVTDTQYF. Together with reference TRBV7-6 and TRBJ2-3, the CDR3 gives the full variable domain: GAGVSQSPRYKVTKRGQDVALRCDPISGHVSLYWYRQALGQGPEFLTYFNYEAQQDKSGLPNDRFSAERPEGSISTLTIQRTEQRDSAMYRCASSLGSVTDTQYFGPGTRLTVL.

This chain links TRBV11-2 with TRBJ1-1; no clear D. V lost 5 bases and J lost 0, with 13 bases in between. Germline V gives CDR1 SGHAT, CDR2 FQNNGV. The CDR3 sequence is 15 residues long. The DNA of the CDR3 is TGTGCCAGCAGCCCAGACTATGAGATGAACACTGAAGCTTTCTTT. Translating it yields CASSPDYEMNTEAFF. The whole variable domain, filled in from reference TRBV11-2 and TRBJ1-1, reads EAGVAQSPRYKIIEKRQSVAFWCNPISGHATLYWYQQILGQGPKLLIQFQNNGVVDDSQLPKDRFSAERLKGVDSTLKIQPAKLEDSAVYLCASSPDYEMNTEAFFGQGTRLTVV.